This is a list of T cell receptor beta chains from one sample in a study of spatial heterogeneity in lung cancer. Using its own MiXCR run on the 5' RACE reads, TCRdb lists one record per CDR3 protein. Counted here are roughly 40,000 distinct CDR3 sequences, 6% to 7.5% occurring once; the ten biggest clones make up roughly 45%. The material was PBMCs, obtained at surgery. All receptors derive from a female donor with early-stage non-small cell lung cancer. The CDR3 runs from the conserved cysteine through the conserved F or W. Fields, in order: clone size, V gene, D gene, J gene, CDR3 DNA, CDR3 protein. A D gene is named only where the DNA matches it firmly. Not every row has a clone size; where given, it reads once, few, many or a size class.

clone_size: few; v_call: TRBV25-1; d_call: NA; j_call: TRBJ2-7; cdr3_nt: TGTGCCAGCAGTGAACGCGGGTCCTACGAGCAGTACTTC; cdr3_aa: CASSERGSYEQYF
clone_size: many; v_call: TRBV24-1; d_call: NA; j_call: TRBJ2-1; cdr3_nt: TGTGCCACCAGTGGGGAACTCGGGACATACTACAATGAGCAGTTCTTC; cdr3_aa: CATSGELGTYYNEQFF
clone_size: many; v_call: TRBV12-3/TRBV12-4; d_call: NA; j_call: TRBJ2-3; cdr3_nt: TGTGCCAGCAGCCCGGGCACAGATACGCAGTATTTT; cdr3_aa: CASSPGTDTQYF
clone_size: many; v_call: TRBV4-2; d_call: TRBD2; j_call: TRBJ2-3; cdr3_nt: TGTGCCAGCAGCCAAAGGGCTAGCGGAAGCACAGATACGCAGTATTTT; cdr3_aa: CASSQRASGSTDTQYF
clone_size: many; v_call: TRBV7-9; d_call: TRBD1; j_call: TRBJ1-1; cdr3_nt: TGTGCCAGCAGCCCTGACAGGGGTAGAGCTTTCTTT; cdr3_aa: CASSPDRGRAFF
clone_size: few; v_call: TRBV27; d_call: NA; j_call: TRBJ2-3; cdr3_nt: TGTGCCAGCAGTTTAGGACGGGGGCCAGGGGATACGCAGTATTTT; cdr3_aa: CASSLGRGPGDTQYF
clone_size: few; v_call: TRBV18; d_call: NA; j_call: TRBJ1-1; cdr3_nt: TGTGCCAGCTCACCAACCCAACGGCCCAGGAACACTGAAGCTTTCTTT; cdr3_aa: CASSPTQRPRNTEAFF
clone_size: NA; v_call: TRBV28; d_call: NA; j_call: TRBJ1-1; cdr3_nt: TGTGCCAGCAGTCGAAGGGCCGCGAACACTGAAGCTTTCTTT; cdr3_aa: CASSRRAANTEAFF
clone_size: NA; v_call: TRBV5-1; d_call: NA; j_call: TRBJ2-1; cdr3_nt: TGCGCCAGCAACTTGGTTAATGAGCAGTTCTTC; cdr3_aa: CASNLVNEQFF
clone_size: many; v_call: TRBV5-1; d_call: NA; j_call: TRBJ2-5; cdr3_nt: TGCGCCAGCAGACCGGACACTCAAGAGACCCAGTACTTC; cdr3_aa: CASRPDTQETQYF
clone_size: many; v_call: TRBV5-1; d_call: NA; j_call: TRBJ2-7; cdr3_nt: TGCGCCAGCAGCTTGGACCACCCCTACGAGCAGTACTTC; cdr3_aa: CASSLDHPYEQYF
clone_size: many; v_call: TRBV5-1; d_call: TRBD1; j_call: TRBJ1-3; cdr3_nt: TGCGCCAGCAGCCTCACAGGGGTGTCTGGAAACACCATATATTTT; cdr3_aa: CASSLTGVSGNTIYF
clone_size: many; v_call: TRBV7-2; d_call: TRBD2; j_call: TRBJ2-2; cdr3_nt: TGTGCCAGCAGCCCGCGGGGGTTCGGCGGGGAGCTGTTTTTT; cdr3_aa: CASSPRGFGGELFF
clone_size: many; v_call: TRBV4-2; d_call: NA; j_call: TRBJ2-7; cdr3_nt: TGTGCCAGCAGCCAAAGCCTTCGGGGGCCGGCGGACGAGCAGTACTTC; cdr3_aa: CASSQSLRGPADEQYF
clone_size: many; v_call: TRBV5-6; d_call: TRBD2; j_call: TRBJ2-1; cdr3_nt: TGTGCCAGCAGCCTGAGGACTAGCGGGGGGGAGCAGTTCTTC; cdr3_aa: CASSLRTSGGEQFF
clone_size: NA; v_call: TRBV27; d_call: NA; j_call: TRBJ2-5; cdr3_nt: TGTGCCAGCAGTTTATACAGAGGAGAGACCCAGTACTTC; cdr3_aa: CASSLYRGETQYF
clone_size: few; v_call: TRBV12-3/TRBV12-4; d_call: NA; j_call: TRBJ1-2; cdr3_nt: TGTGCCAGCAGTCCCAGGACAGTATCCGGCTACACCTTC; cdr3_aa: CASSPRTVSGYTF
clone_size: many; v_call: TRBV7-2; d_call: TRBD1; j_call: TRBJ1-5; cdr3_nt: TGTGCCAGCAGCTCGACAGGGCATACAGGTCAGCCCCAGCATTTT; cdr3_aa: CASSSTGHTGQPQHF
clone_size: few; v_call: TRBV13; d_call: NA; j_call: TRBJ2-5; cdr3_nt: TGTGCCAGCAGCCCCCGGGTACAAGAGACCCAGTACTTC; cdr3_aa: CASSPRVQETQYF
clone_size: many; v_call: TRBV29-1; d_call: TRBD1; j_call: TRBJ2-7; cdr3_nt: TGCAGCGCCGAGGGACAGGCCTACGAGCAGTACTTC; cdr3_aa: CSAEGQAYEQYF
clone_size: many; v_call: TRBV4-1; d_call: TRBD1; j_call: TRBJ2-3; cdr3_nt: TGCGCCAGCAGCCAACTTGGACAGGGGGCAACAGATACGCAGTATTTT; cdr3_aa: CASSQLGQGATDTQYF
clone_size: many; v_call: TRBV11-2; d_call: NA; j_call: TRBJ1-5; cdr3_nt: TGTGCCAGCAGCTTAACCCAGGGCGTTGGTCAGCCCCAGCATTTT; cdr3_aa: CASSLTQGVGQPQHF
clone_size: many; v_call: TRBV5-1; d_call: NA; j_call: TRBJ2-3; cdr3_nt: TGCGCCAGCAGCCCAGGGACTAGCACAGATACGCAGTATTTT; cdr3_aa: CASSPGTSTDTQYF
clone_size: few; v_call: TRBV7-2; d_call: TRBD2; j_call: TRBJ2-3; cdr3_nt: TGTGCCAGCAGCCCTGCGGGGGGAGACACAGATACGCAGTATTTT; cdr3_aa: CASSPAGGDTDTQYF
clone_size: few; v_call: TRBV7-9; d_call: TRBD2; j_call: TRBJ2-2; cdr3_nt: TGTGCCAGCAGCTTATTCAGCGGGGGTGGAGAGCTGTTTTTT; cdr3_aa: CASSLFSGGGELFF
clone_size: many; v_call: TRBV7-8; d_call: NA; j_call: TRBJ1-5; cdr3_nt: TGTGCCAGCAGCCCCCAAGAGGGCGTTAGCAATCAGCCCCAGCATTTT; cdr3_aa: CASSPQEGVSNQPQHF
clone_size: many; v_call: TRBV7-2; d_call: NA; j_call: TRBJ1-2; cdr3_nt: TGTGCCAGCAGCTTGGGTGGCAGCTTGGGCTACACCTTC; cdr3_aa: CASSLGGSLGYTF
clone_size: few; v_call: TRBV5-1; d_call: TRBD1; j_call: TRBJ1-2; cdr3_nt: TGCGCCAGCAGTTATGGTTTAGGGACAGACTATGGCTACACCTTC; cdr3_aa: CASSYGLGTDYGYTF
clone_size: many; v_call: TRBV6-1; d_call: NA; j_call: TRBJ2-7; cdr3_nt: TGTGCCAGCAGTGAAAAGCAGTTTTCCCGTGAGCAGTACTTC; cdr3_aa: CASSEKQFSREQYF
clone_size: many; v_call: TRBV10-3; d_call: TRBD2; j_call: TRBJ2-1; cdr3_nt: TGTGCCATCAGTGGGACTAGCTATGAGCAGTTCTTC; cdr3_aa: CAISGTSYEQFF
clone_size: many; v_call: TRBV6-2/TRBV6-3; d_call: NA; j_call: TRBJ2-7; cdr3_nt: TGTGCCAGCAGTTACTCGATTGGGGCCCCTACCTACGAGCAGTACTTC; cdr3_aa: CASSYSIGAPTYEQYF
clone_size: NA; v_call: TRBV7-6; d_call: TRBD1; j_call: TRBJ2-3; cdr3_nt: TGTGCCAGCATCCGAGGGACAGGGAACACAGATACGCAGTATTTT; cdr3_aa: CASIRGTGNTDTQYF
clone_size: many; v_call: TRBV6-5; d_call: NA; j_call: TRBJ1-3; cdr3_nt: TGTGCCAGCAGTTACTCGATCTTCAGGGCTGGAAACACCATATATTTT; cdr3_aa: CASSYSIFRAGNTIYF
clone_size: many; v_call: TRBV12-3/TRBV12-4; d_call: NA; j_call: TRBJ2-3; cdr3_nt: TGTGCCAGCAGTTCCCGGGACTTGGGCATAGCAGATACGCAGTATTTT; cdr3_aa: CASSSRDLGIADTQYF
clone_size: many; v_call: TRBV4-1; d_call: TRBD2; j_call: TRBJ2-1; cdr3_nt: TGCGCCAGCAGCATACGTAGCGGGGGGACCCTCCGTGAGCAGTTCTTC; cdr3_aa: CASSIRSGGTLREQFF
clone_size: few; v_call: TRBV11-2; d_call: NA; j_call: TRBJ1-2; cdr3_nt: TGTGCCAGCAGCTTAGTCGGGACGGGTCCGCAGACCAGCTATGGCTACACCTTC; cdr3_aa: CASSLVGTGPQTSYGYTF
clone_size: many; v_call: TRBV20-1; d_call: TRBD2; j_call: TRBJ2-5; cdr3_nt: TGCAGTGCTACTTCTAGCGGGGGGGCATCAGAGACCCAGTACTTC; cdr3_aa: CSATSSGGASETQYF
clone_size: many; v_call: TRBV4-2; d_call: TRBD1; j_call: TRBJ2-1; cdr3_nt: TGTGCCAGCAGCCAAGACAGGGGGCTCAATGAGCAGTTCTTC; cdr3_aa: CASSQDRGLNEQFF
clone_size: NA; v_call: TRBV20-1; d_call: TRBD2; j_call: TRBJ2-3; cdr3_nt: TGCAGTGTTCGGACTAGCGGCACAGATACGCAGTATTTT; cdr3_aa: CSVRTSGTDTQYF